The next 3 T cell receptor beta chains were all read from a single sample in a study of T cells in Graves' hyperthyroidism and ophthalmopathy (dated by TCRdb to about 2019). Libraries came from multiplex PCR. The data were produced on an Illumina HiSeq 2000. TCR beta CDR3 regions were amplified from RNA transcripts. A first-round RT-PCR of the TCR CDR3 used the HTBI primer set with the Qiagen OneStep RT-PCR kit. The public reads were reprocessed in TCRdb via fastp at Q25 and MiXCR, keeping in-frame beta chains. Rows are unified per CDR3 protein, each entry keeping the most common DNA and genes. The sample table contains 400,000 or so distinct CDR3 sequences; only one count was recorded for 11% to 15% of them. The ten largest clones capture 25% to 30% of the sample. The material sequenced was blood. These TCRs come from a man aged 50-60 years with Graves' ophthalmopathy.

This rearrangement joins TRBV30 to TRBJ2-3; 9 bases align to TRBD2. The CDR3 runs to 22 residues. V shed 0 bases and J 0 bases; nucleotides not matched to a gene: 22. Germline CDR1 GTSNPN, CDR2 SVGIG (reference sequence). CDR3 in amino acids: CAWSVWEEIGLAGSSSTDTQYF. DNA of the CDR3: TGTGCCTGGAGTGTCTGGGAAGAGATCGGGCTAGCGGGGTCGTCTAGCACAGATACGCAGTATTTT.

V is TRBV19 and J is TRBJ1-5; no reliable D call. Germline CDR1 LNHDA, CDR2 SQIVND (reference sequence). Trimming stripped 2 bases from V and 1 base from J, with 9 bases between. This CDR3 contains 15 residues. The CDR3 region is CASSIRQLSNQPQHF. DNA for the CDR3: TGTGCCAGTAGTATACGGCAGCTAAGCAATCAGCCCCAGCATTTT.

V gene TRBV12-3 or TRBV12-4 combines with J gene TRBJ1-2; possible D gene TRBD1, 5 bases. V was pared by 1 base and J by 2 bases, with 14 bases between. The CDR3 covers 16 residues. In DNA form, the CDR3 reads TGTGCCAGCAGTTTAGGGGGCCGGATGGGGAACTATGGCTACACCTTC. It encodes CASSLGGRMGNYGYTF.